The 20 T cell receptor beta chains reported below all come from one sample, sequenced in a study of lymphopenia after photon versus proton radiotherapy. TCRdb's table, derived via immunoSEQ multiplex PCR, lists solely in-frame clones and lacks some. The table shows around 30,000 clones, with approximately 87% occurring only once. This sample comprised peripheral blood, obtained from a patient treated with proton-based radiotherapy. The receptors were gathered from a woman in her sixties with cholangiocarcinoma. Some clones in this sample may be carry-over from other donors' samples.

This chain uses TRBV27 with TRBJ1-1, with 8 nucleotides matching TRBD1. The CDR3 covers 14 residues. J gave up 6 bases and V 3 bases, and 6 bases lay outside the gene matches. Germline values: CDR1 MNHEY, CDR2 SMNVEV (reference sequence). This CDR3 is CASSFHDRGAEAFF. The CDR3 coding sequence is TGTGCCAGCAGTTTCCACGACAGGGGTGCTGAAGCTTTCTTT.

The V gene is TRBV7-5, the J gene TRBJ2-5; TRBD1, the table's D call, was not compared with the DNA. TRBV7-5 is a known pseudogene. This CDR3 is built from 15 residues. CDR3 residues: CASSQGQGSQETQYF. The DNA of the CDR3 is TGTGCCAGCAGCCAGGGACAGGGCTCGCAAGAGACCCAGTACTTC.

The chain uses TRBV5-1 and TRBJ2-2; 7 nucleotides line up with TRBD2. Unmatched junction bases numbered 8, after V lost 0 bases and J lost 6 bases. The CDR3 runs to 16 residues. From germline, CDR1 is SGHRS and CDR2 YFSETQ. The CDR3 is CASSLGGGSGSGELFF. CDR3 coding DNA: TGCGCCAGCAGCTTGGGTGGCGGGAGTGGTTCCGGGGAGCTGTTTTTT. Using reference TRBV5-1 and TRBJ2-2 for the parts outside the CDR3, the full variable domain is KAGVTQTPRYLIKTRGQQVTLSCSPISGHRSVSWYQQTPGQGLQFLFEYFSETQRNKGNFPGRFSGRQFSNSRSEMNVSTLELGDSALYLCASSLGGGSGSGELFFGEGSRLTVL.

In its sample, this clone was seen once. V gene TRBV18 combines with J gene TRBJ2-3; unclear D gene. Per germline, CDR1 KGHSH and CDR2 LQKENI. The V end lost 1 base, the J end lost 1 base, and 9 bases lay between the germline ends. The CDR3 length is 15 residues. Here the CDR3 DNA reads TGTGCCAGCTCACCACGAGGTTTTGGCACAGATACGCAGTATTTT. Protein sequence: CASSPRGFGTDTQYF.

This clone was observed a few times. The chain combines TRBV7-8 with TRBJ1-2, with D possibly being TRBD1 (5 bases). The length of the CDR3 is 16 residues. Germline assignment: CDR1 SGHVS and CDR2 FQNEAQ. The V gene lost 5 bases and the J gene lost 2 bases, with 18 bases spanning the gap. The DNA for the CDR3 is TGTGCCAGCAGCCCCTCGGCCGGGGGAACGAACTATGGCTACACCTTC. Protein product: CASSPSAGGTNYGYTF.

The rearrangement links TRBV2 to TRBJ1-1, with 7 bases that match TRBD1. The CDR3 covers 13 residues. Germline loops: CDR1 SNHLY, CDR2 FYNNEI. V was pared by 6 bases and J by 4 bases, with 5 bases of the junction left unmatched. CDR3 in amino acids: CASRGQPGTEAFF. The DNA for the CDR3 is TGTGCCAGCAGGGGACAGCCCGGCACTGAAGCTTTCTTT. Complete variable domain (other parts from reference TRBV2 and TRBJ1-1): EPEVTQTPSHQVTQMGQEVILRCVPISNHLYFYWYRQILGQKVEFLVSFYNNEISEKSEIFDDQFSVERPDGSNFTLKIRSTKLEDSAMYFCASRGQPGTEAFFGQGTRLTVV.

This chain joins TRBV7-9 and TRBJ2-1; either TRBD1 or TRBD2 may fit D (5 bases each). The ends were cut back, 5 bases at V and 9 bases at J, with 20 bases in the middle. CDR1 and CDR2 (germline): SEHNR, FQNEAQ (reference sequence). CDR3 length: 15 residues. The CDR3 DNA sequence: TGTGCCAGCAGCCAACGGGACGGTTGGAACGGTGAGCAGTTCTTC. This translates into CASSQRDGWNGEQFF.

This sequence joins TRBV18 and TRBJ2-4, with 7 bases aligning to TRBD2. The CDR3 loop spans 12 amino acids. CDR1 is KGHSH, CDR2 LQKENI, per germline. Trimming removed 3 bases from V and 7 bases from J; junction bases left unmatched: 0. CDR3 DNA sequence: TGTGCCAGCTCACCGCGGGGGAACATTCAGTACTTC. Translated, it gives CASSPRGNIQYF.

The chain joins TRBV21-1 to TRBJ2-5; the table gives TRBD2 as D, unverified against the DNA. TRBV21-1 is listed as a pseudogene. CDR3 length: 15 amino acids. This chain's CDR3 is CASSRAIAGQETQYF. CDR3 bases: TGTGCCAGCAGCAGAGCCATAGCGGGACAAGAGACCCAGTACTTC.

The chain has TRBV18 and TRBJ1-6; TRBD1 is a possible D gene (5 bases). The V end was cut by 3 bases, the J end by 0 bases, with 12 bases between. The germline gives CDR1 KGHSH, CDR2 LQKENI. The CDR3 extends over 17 amino acids. The chain's CDR3 is CASSPGPTSSYNSPLHF. DNA of the CDR3: TGTGCCAGCTCACCGGGACCGACGAGCTCCTATAATTCACCCCTCCACTTT.

The genes are TRBV5-1 and TRBJ2-3; possibly TRBD1 for D (6 bases). Germline V gene lookup returns CDR1 SGHRS and CDR2 YFSETQ. The CDR3 runs to 14 residues. The germline V and J ends were trimmed by 0 bases and 5 bases, with 10 bases remaining between them. The CDR3 DNA reads as TGCGCCAGCAGCTTGGCCTCCAGGGGAGATACGCAGTATTTT. Translation: CASSLASRGDTQYF.

The chain has TRBV29-1 and TRBJ2-5, with TRBD2 matching over 12 bases. The length of the CDR3 is 15 residues. The germline gives CDR1 SQVTM, CDR2 ANQGSEA. The V and J ends lost 1 base and 7 bases, in that order; junction bases with no gene match: 7. Written as DNA, the CDR3 is TGCAGCGTTGAAGGGGGGACTAGCGGGTTTCGGACCCAGTACTTC. It is translated as CSVEGGTSGFRTQYF.

Only one count was recorded for this clone. The DNA is left out, because the CDR3 cannot be placed on it with certainty; the CDR3 is given as TCRdb lists it. This rearrangement joins TRBV21-1 to TRBJ2-1; the table's D call TRBD2 went unverified against the DNA. TRBV21-1 counts as a pseudogene. The CDR3 is 17 residues long, ends included. The CDR3 protein is CASPTRPWVARGNEQFF.

This clone was observed once. This chain connects TRBV7-7 to TRBJ2-7, with 10 bases lining up with TRBD2. After removal of 5 bases from V and 3 bases from J, the junction contained 4 bases not matched to a gene. This CDR3 spans 14 amino acids. The germline gives CDR1 SSHAT, CDR2 FNYEAQ (reference sequence). The CDR3 DNA follows: TGTGCCAGCAGCGAGGGACTAGCGTTCTACGAGCAGTACTTC. This gives the protein CASSEGLAFYEQYF. The whole variable domain, filled in from reference TRBV7-7 and TRBJ2-7, reads GAGVSQSPRYKVTKRGQDVTLRCDPISSHATLYWYQQALGQGPEFLTYFNYEAQPDKSGLPSDRFSAERPEGSISTLTIQRTEQRDSAMYRCASSEGLAFYEQYFGPGTRLTVT.

The chain is built from TRBV11-2 and TRBJ1-1; the match to TRBD1 covers 8 bases. Germline V gene lookup returns CDR1 SGHAT and CDR2 FQNNGV. The CDR3 sequence is 15 residues long. With 1 base clipped from V and 3 bases from J, the junction kept 4 bases outside the gene matches. The CDR3 DNA reads as TGTGCCAGCAGCTTAGGGCAGGGGGCGGACACTGAAGCTTTCTTT. This gives the protein CASSLGQGADTEAFF.

The chain recombines TRBV27 with TRBJ1-5; 7 nucleotides line up with TRBD1. The CDR3 runs 14 residues. Germline assignment: CDR1 MNHEY and CDR2 SMNVEV (reference sequence). Germline trimming cut 3 bases from V and 7 bases from J; bases unmatched to any gene: 6. The CDR3 bases are TGTGCCAGCAGTTTCAAGGGGGCAGGGCAGCCCCAGCATTTT. This codes for CASSFKGAGQPQHF.

The chain couples TRBV30 to TRBJ2-7; a weak D match, TRBD2 (5 bases). There are 12 residues in the CDR3. Germline loops: CDR1 GTSNPN, CDR2 SVGIG (reference sequence). The V and J ends lost 4 bases and 2 bases respectively, with 9 bases between them. DNA of the CDR3: TGTGCCTGGAAGAGCGGAGCCTACGAGCAGTACTTC. This codes for CAWKSGAYEQYF.

The genes are TRBV7-2 and TRBJ2-7, with D perhaps matching TRBD2 (6 bases). V was shortened by 4 bases and J by 3 bases, with 25 bases between the two germline ends. This CDR3 is built from 18 residues. Germline V gene sequence: CDR1 SGHTA, CDR2 FQGNSA. CDR3 DNA sequence: TGTGCCAGCAGCTCCCATTTGAGGCGCGGGATCGTCCGCTACGAGCAGTACTTC. This codes for CASSSHLRRGIVRYEQYF.

The chain combines TRBV10-3 with TRBJ2-7, with TRBD2 matching over 9 bases. The CDR3 length is 15 residues. Germline trimming cut 5 bases from V and 5 bases from J; bases unmatched to any gene: 10. Germline lookup yields CDR1 ENHRY and CDR2 SYGVKD. CDR3 sequence: CAISSSSGTYDEQYF. In DNA form, the CDR3 reads TGTGCCATCAGTTCCTCTAGCGGGACGTACGACGAGCAGTACTTC.

The chain has TRBV5-1 and TRBJ2-3; the match to TRBD2 covers 10 bases. CDR3 length: 15 amino acids. With V trimmed by 4 bases and J by 4 bases, 6 bases remained unmatched. Per germline, CDR1 SGHRS and CDR2 YFSETQ. CDR3 sequence reads: CASSPSGRGADTQYF. DNA of the CDR3: TGCGCCAGCAGCCCAAGCGGGAGGGGGGCAGATACGCAGTATTTT.